Below are 16 T cell receptor beta chains sequenced from a single sample in a study of T cell responses to AZD1222 COVID-19 vaccine. Clones were sequenced by immunoSEQ multiplex PCR, and TCRdb holds only the in-frame ones, with some missing. The sample consists of around 78,000 clones, roughly 90% of them appearing once. This sample comprised peripheral blood, obtained 28 days after the second AZD1222 dose. These receptors all stem from an adult who received the AZD1222 COVID-19 vaccine.

The chain carries TRBV7-9 and TRBJ1-4; D is ambiguous. This CDR3 region has 15 residues. Germline loops: CDR1 SEHNR, CDR2 FQNEAQ (reference sequence). Between the trimmed V and J ends, which lost 2 bases and 5 bases, there was a span of 12 bases. The CDR3 region is CASSLSTGGNEKLFF. For the CDR3, the DNA is TGTGCCAGCAGCTTAAGTACCGGAGGAAATGAAAAACTGTTTTTT.

This chain uses TRBV28 with TRBJ1-3; no definite D call. Trimming cost V 4 bases and J 2 bases, with 12 bases left between them. Germline values: CDR1 MDHEN, CDR2 SYDVKM. The CDR3 sequence is 15 residues long. In nucleotides, the CDR3 is TGTGCCAGCAGTTCCATAGGCCGTGCTGGAAACACCATATATTTT. Translation: CASSSIGRAGNTIYF.

The chain joins TRBV4-2 to TRBJ2-1, with D possibly matching TRBD2 (6 bases). From germline, CDR1 is LGHNA and CDR2 YNFKEQ. V was shortened by 4 bases and J by 3 bases, with 13 bases between the two germline ends. CDR3 length: 15 amino acids. CDR3 sequence: CASSRERASYNEQFF. For the CDR3, the DNA is TGTGCCAGCAGCCGCGAGCGGGCTAGCTACAATGAGCAGTTCTTC.

A word on this clone: The sample carries other DNA sequences with the same CDR3. This chain connects TRBV7-2 to TRBJ2-7, with D possibly matching TRBD1 (6 bases). Germline CDR1 SGHTA, CDR2 FQGNSA. The CDR3 runs to 15 residues. Trimming shortened V by 0 bases and J by 2 bases, and 11 bases separated the two germline ends. In nucleotides, the CDR3 is TGTGCCAGCAGCTTAGCGGGACAAGGGGCCTACGAGCAGTACTTC. Protein sequence: CASSLAGQGAYEQYF. The full variable domain, its missing parts supplied by reference TRBV7-2 and TRBJ2-7, is GAGVSQSPSNKVTEKGKDVELRCDPISGHTALYWYRQSLGQGLEFLIYFQGNSAPDKSGLPSDRFSAERTGGSVSTLTIQRTQQEDSAVYLCASSLAGQGAYEQYFGPGTRLTVT.

This clone was seen more than once but under ten times. The chain is built from TRBV27 and TRBJ1-5, with 11 bases fitting TRBD1. The V segment lost 2 bases and the J segment 6 bases; nucleotides outside the gene matches: 6. CDR3 length: 16 amino acids. CDR1 MNHEY and CDR2 SMNVEV come from the germline V gene (reference sequence). The DNA of the CDR3 is TGTGCCAGCAGTTTAGGCGGGACAGGGGGAGGTCAGCCCCAGCATTTT. The encoded protein is CASSLGGTGGGQPQHF.

The rearrangement uses TRBV10-3 and TRBJ2-7; tentatively, D is TRBD1 or TRBD2 (5 bases each). Deletions cut 2 bases from V and 6 bases from J, with 11 bases between. Germline V gene data show CDR1 as ENHRY and CDR2 as SYGVKD. The CDR3 is 13 amino acids. The CDR3: CAISEVFGGEQYF. Here the CDR3 DNA reads TGTGCCATCAGTGAGGTTTTTGGGGGCGAGCAGTACTTC.

The CDR3 spells CASSPGGIYEQYF. The DNA for the CDR3 is TGTGCCAGCAGCCCGGGGGGAATCTACGAGCAGTACTTC. The genes are TRBV27 and TRBJ2-7, with 7 bases fitting TRBD2. CDR1 is MNHEY, CDR2 SMNVEV, per germline (reference sequence). The CDR3 length is 13 residues. The V segment lost 6 bases and the J segment 3 bases; nucleotides outside the gene matches: 5.

The chain combines TRBV27 with TRBJ1-1; the D is unclear. This CDR3 is 15 amino acids long. CDR1 MNHEY and CDR2 SMNVEV come from the germline V gene (reference sequence). Trimming shortened V by 8 bases and J by 3 bases, and 19 bases separated the two germline ends. CDR3 sequence (DNA): TGTGCCAGCGGTCTCCGGGCTAAGGGAGACACTGAAGCTTTCTTT. Residues: CASGLRAKGDTEAFF.

The rearrangement links TRBV10-3 to TRBJ1-1; D is undetermined. The CDR3 is 12 amino acids. V was trimmed by 5 bases and J by 8 bases, leaving 12 bases between them. CDR1 is ENHRY and CDR2 is SYGVKD in the germline V gene. CDR3 region: CAISREAREAFF. The CDR3, as DNA: TGTGCCATCAGTCGAGAGGCCAGAGAAGCTTTCTTT.

The V call is TRBV7-9, the J call TRBJ2-3; TRBD2 matches 8 bases. The CDR3 length is 14 residues. CDR1 is SEHNR, CDR2 FQNEAQ, per germline (reference sequence). V trimming: 2 bases; J trimming: 3 bases; junction bases outside the gene matches: 1. The CDR3: CASSLSGGTDTQYF. For the CDR3, the DNA is TGTGCCAGCAGCTTAAGCGGGGGAACAGATACGCAGTATTTT.

The chain recombines TRBV9 with TRBJ2-7; 8 bases line up with TRBD1. V lost 6 bases and J lost 3; bases outside the gene matches: 8. Germline CDR1 and CDR2: SGDLS and YYNGEE. The CDR3 length is 14 residues. The CDR3 region is CASTSGQAHYEQYF. In nucleotides, the CDR3 is TGTGCCAGCACTTCGGGACAGGCCCACTACGAGCAGTACTTC.

The J gene is TRBJ2-2, the V gene TRBV5-1; 8 positions agree with TRBD1. J lost 4 bases, V lost 0 bases, and 5 bases had no gene match. This CDR3 comprises 16 residues. Germline V gene sequence: CDR1 SGHRS, CDR2 YFSETQ. The CDR3 spells CASSLAAGGGTGELFF. CDR3 DNA: TGCGCCAGCAGCTTGGCCGCAGGGGGCGGCACCGGGGAGCTGTTTTTT.

V gene TRBV4-3 combines with J gene TRBJ1-2, with D hard to call. This CDR3 region has 13 residues. Per the germline V gene, CDR1 is LGHNA and CDR2 is YSLEER. Trimming left V 1 base short and J 7 bases short, with 10 bases between. This CDR3 reads CASSQGVSSGYTF. The CDR3 DNA follows: TGCGCCAGCAGCCAAGGAGTTAGTTCTGGCTACACCTTC.

The J gene is TRBJ2-1, the V gene TRBV2; D tentatively fits TRBD1 or TRBD2 (5 bases each). CDR3 length equals 15 residues. Germline V gene data show CDR1 as SNHLY and CDR2 as FYNNEI. Trimming stripped 5 bases from V and 0 bases from J, with 11 bases between. The CDR3 protein is CASSNEGSSYNEQFF. CDR3 coding DNA: TGTGCCAGCAGTAATGAGGGGAGCTCCTACAATGAGCAGTTCTTC.

Only a few counts were recorded for this clone. The chain employs TRBV7-8 and TRBJ2-5, with D tentatively TRBD2 (5 bases). CDR3 length: 16 amino acids. Trimming shortened V by 0 bases and J by 5 bases, and 16 bases separated the two germline ends. The germline gives CDR1 SGHVS, CDR2 FQNEAQ. CDR3 bases: TGTGCCAGCAGCTTAGCGCGTGGCGGGTTGCGGGAGACCCAGTACTTC. This encodes CASSLARGGLRETQYF.

The gene calls are TRBV19 and TRBJ2-2, with 10 positions matching TRBD2. This CDR3 region has 14 residues. V lost 7 bases, J lost 7 bases, and 6 bases stayed unmatched. The germline V gene has CDR1 LNHDA and CDR2 SQIVND (reference sequence). The CDR3 coding sequence is TGTGCCAGTATAAGCGGGGGGGCCAGCGGGGAGCTGTTTTTT. It encodes CASISGGASGELFF.